The rows below give T cell receptor beta chains drawn from one sample of a study of T cell responses to AZD1222 COVID-19 vaccine. The protocol was immunoSEQ multiplex PCR, while the TCRdb copy is restricted to in-frame clones and leaves out a portion. The table shows 100,000 to 150,000 clones, with nearly 95% occurring only once. This material consisted of peripheral blood, taken on day 0 of AZD1222 vaccination. Receptor source: an adult in good health. Both conserved end residues are part of each CDR3. Each record gives: V gene, J gene, D gene, clone size, CDR3 length, CDR3 protein, CDR3 DNA. D genes are given only for firm matches. Size tells how often a clone was seen (once, few, many) or the class of an expanded clone, and some rows leave it out.

TRBV30	TRBJ2-1	TRBD2	-	14	CAWSKAGGPREQFF	TGTGCCTGGAGTAAGGCGGGAGGGCCCCGGGAGCAGTTCTTC
TRBV28	TRBJ1-2	-	once	12	CASSRFSYGYTF	TGTGCCAGCAGTCGATTTAGCTATGGCTACACCTTC
TRBV24-1	TRBJ2-2	TRBD1	-	17	CATSDVQGAKNTGELFF	TGTGCCACCAGTGACGTACAGGGGGCGAAGAACACCGGGGAGCTGTTTTTT
TRBV11-2	TRBJ2-7	TRBD1	-	17	CASSLISSDRVPYEQYF	TGTGCCAGCAGCTTAATCTCCTCAGACAGGGTGCCCTACGAGCAGTACTTC
TRBV5-4	TRBJ2-7	-	-	15	CASSLAGPLSLEQYF	TGTGCCAGCAGCTTGGCCGGGCCTCTGTCTCTCGAGCAGTACTTC
TRBV4-1	TRBJ2-2	TRBD2	-	18	CASSQDLTLADNTGELFF	TGCGCCAGCAGCCAAGATCTTACACTAGCGGATAACACCGGGGAGCTGTTTTTT
TRBV6-5	TRBJ1-5	TRBD1	-	15	CASSGGGLGNQPQHF	TGTGCCAGCTCAGGGGGCGGACTCGGCAATCAGCCCCAGCATTTT
TRBV20-1	TRBJ1-4	-	-	11	CSAEILEKLFF	TGCAGTGCTGAGATCCTTGAAAAACTGTTTTTT
TRBV5-4	TRBJ2-5	-	-	16	CASSAHVTGYQETQYF	TGTGCCAGCAGCGCGCACGTTACCGGGTACCAAGAGACCCAGTACTTC
TRBV7-2	TRBJ1-6	TRBD1	-	14	CASSEGQGNSPLHF	TGTGCCAGCAGCGAAGGACAGGGAAATTCACCCCTCCACTTT
TRBV7-6	TRBJ2-2	-	-	13	CASSPTSTGELFF	TGTGCCAGCAGTCCGACTAGCACCGGGGAGCTGTTTTTT
TRBV10-3	TRBJ2-2	-	-	13	CAIGTQNTGELFF	TGTGCCATCGGGACGCAAAACACCGGGGAGCTGTTTTTT
TRBV9	TRBJ1-3	TRBD1	-	16	CASSVDQGAGGNTIYF	TGTGCCAGCAGCGTAGACCAGGGGGCAGGTGGAAACACCATATATTTT
TRBV7-2	TRBJ2-7	-	once	17	CASSSHSASASRTRYSF	TGTGCCAGCAGCTCCCATTCGGCTAGCGCTAGCCGAACCCGATACTCATTC
TRBV30	TRBJ2-1	-	-	14	CAWSVWDGSNEQFF	TGTGCCTGGAGTGTTTGGGACGGAAGCAATGAGCAGTTCTTC
TRBV29-1	TRBJ1-5	TRBD1	-	12	CSEKTGDQPQHF	TGCAGTGAAAAAACAGGGGACCAGCCCCAGCATTTT
TRBV28	TRBJ2-5	TRBD1	-	14	CASLGQAGRETQYF	TGTGCCAGCCTCGGACAGGCAGGTCGAGAGACCCAGTACTTC
TRBV25-1	TRBJ2-6	-	-	15	CASSEANSGANVLTF	TGTGCCAGCAGTGAGGCGAACTCTGGGGCCAACGTCCTGACTTTC
TRBV5-1	TRBJ2-1	TRBD2	-	15	CASSSLPGLADEQFF	TGCGCCAGCAGCTCCCTTCCGGGACTAGCCGATGAGCAGTTCTTC
TRBV7-9	TRBJ2-5	TRBD2	-	14	CASSLTSAQETQYF	TGTGCCAGCAGCCTGACTAGCGCACAAGAGACCCAGTACTTC
TRBV29-1	TRBJ1-1	-	-	13	CSVDGSRDTEAFF	TGCAGCGTTGATGGCAGTAGGGACACTGAAGCTTTCTTT
TRBV27	TRBJ2-3	-	-	13	CASSQGNTDTQYF	TGTGCCAGCAGTCAGGGAAACACAGATACGCAGTATTTT
TRBV7-8	TRBJ1-1	-	-	14	CASSLTSMNTEAFF	TGTGCCAGCAGCTTGACAAGCATGAACACTGAAGCTTTCTTT
TRBV7-3	TRBJ1-2	TRBD1	-	13	CASGEGQGSGYTF	TGTGCCAGCGGGGAGGGACAGGGTAGTGGCTACACCTTC
TRBV20-1	TRBJ1-4	-	-	10	CSALGEKLFF	TGCAGTGCGTTGGGTGAAAAACTGTTTTTT
TRBV10-2	TRBJ1-2	-	-	13	CASSLQANYGYTF	TGCGCCAGCAGTCTCCAGGCTAACTATGGCTACACCTTC
TRBV3-1/TRBV3-2	TRBJ2-5	TRBD2	once	15	CASSPLSGGQETQYF	TGTGCCAGCAGCCCTCTTAGCGGGGGCCAAGAGACCCAGTACTTC
TRBV30	TRBJ2-3	TRBD2	-	15	CAWHTSGRGPDTQYF	TGTGCCTGGCATACTAGCGGGAGAGGGCCAGATACGCAGTATTTT
TRBV11-2	TRBJ1-2	-	-	14	CASSLGRVNYGYTF	TGTGCCAGCAGCTTGGGGAGGGTTAACTATGGCTACACCTTC
TRBV19	TRBJ2-2	TRBD2	-	14	CASKAGGSSGELFF	TGTGCCAGTAAAGCGGGAGGAAGTTCCGGGGAGCTGTTTTTT
TRBV7-2	TRBJ2-7	-	-	14	CASSLGRASYEQYF	TGTGCCAGCAGCTTAGGCCGAGCCTCCTACGAGCAGTACTTC
TRBV5-4	TRBJ2-5	-	-	15	CASSPDGSPGETQYF	TGTGCCAGCAGCCCGGACGGCTCGCCGGGAGAGACCCAGTACTTC
TRBV19	TRBJ1-1	TRBD1	-	14	CASSRTTGITEAFF	TGTGCCAGTAGTAGGACGACAGGGATCACTGAAGCTTTCTTT
TRBV28	TRBJ2-7	-	-	15	CASNVLGLSSYEQYF	TGTGCCAGCAACGTGCTAGGACTCAGCTCCTACGAGCAGTACTTC
TRBV5-6	TRBJ2-1	-	-	14	CASSPRLAGKEQFF	TGTGCCAGCAGCCCCCGGCTAGCTGGAAAGGAGCAGTTCTTC
TRBV29-1	TRBJ1-2	TRBD1	-	17	CSVGYHHRQGTNYGYTF	TGCAGCGTTGGGTATCATCATAGACAGGGGACAAACTATGGCTACACCTTC
TRBV9	TRBJ1-1	-	-	13	CASSVFGATEAFF	TGTGCCAGCAGCGTTTTTGGGGCCACTGAAGCTTTCTTT
TRBV4-3	TRBJ2-7	TRBD1	-	13	CASSQGQGSKQYF	TGCGCCAGCAGCCAAGGACAGGGCTCAAAGCAGTACTTC
TRBV7-9	TRBJ2-2	-	-	17	CASSPPPGRGIFGELFF	TGTGCCAGCAGCCCCCCGCCGGGACGGGGGATATTCGGGGAGCTGTTTTTT
TRBV23-1	TRBJ1-4	-	few	11	CASSHVGKLFF	TGCGCCAGCAGTCACGTCGGAAAACTGTTTTTT
TRBV5-4	TRBJ2-5	TRBD2	once	15	CASSFAGGFGETQYF	TGTGCCAGCAGCTTCGCGGGGGGGTTTGGGGAGACCCAGTACTTC
TRBV9	TRBJ2-1	TRBD2	-	16	CASSPTGLNPYNEQFF	TGTGCCAGCAGCCCCACGGGACTAAACCCCTACAATGAGCAGTTCTTC
TRBV2	TRBJ2-1	TRBD1	once	15	CASRLKDRGLDEQFF	TGTGCCAGCAGACTGAAGGACAGGGGGTTAGATGAGCAGTTCTTC